Listed here are 29 T cell receptor beta chains from one sample, sequenced in a study of cytomegalovirus exposure and HLA in healthy donors. Libraries were prepared by immunoSEQ multiplex PCR; TCRdb keeps only in-frame clonotypes and omits some of them. There are some 200,000 clones in the sample; around 83% occur only once, and 13% lies in the top ten. Sequenced sample: PBMCs. Receptor source: a woman aged 25 to 39 in good health and CMV-seropositive.

The V gene is TRBV10-3, the J gene TRBJ1-3; D is undetermined. The CDR3 runs to 13 residues. V was shortened by 10 bases and J by 4 bases, with 14 bases between the two germline ends. Germline-derived CDR1 and CDR2 are ENHRY and SYGVKD. The CDR3 region is CATEEAPGNTIYF. The CDR3 coding sequence is TGTGCCACCGAGGAAGCTCCCGGAAACACCATATATTTT.

The rearrangement uses TRBV29-1 and TRBJ1-2; no firm D call. CDR3 size: 12 residues. Looked up from germline, CDR1 is SQVTM and CDR2 is ANQGSEA. V was clipped by 6 bases and J by 3 bases, with 11 bases between them. The CDR3 DNA reads as TGCAGCGTGGCCCCATCAGACTATGGCTACACCTTC. Translating it yields CSVAPSDYGYTF.

The V gene is TRBV5-1, the J gene TRBJ1-2, with TRBD1 identical over 11 bases. Germline CDR1 and CDR2: SGHRS and YFSETQ. The CDR3 has 16 amino acids. The V segment lost 2 bases and the J segment 4 bases; nucleotides outside the gene matches: 7. CDR3 bases: TGCGCCAGCAGCTTCTCCGGACAGGGGGCAATCTATGGCTACACCTTC. Amino acids: CASSFSGQGAIYGYTF.

This clone was seen more than once but under ten times. The CDR3 DNA reads TGTGCCAGCAGCGTAGGCACAGGGAGGGTGAACACTGAAGCTTTCTTT. Protein: CASSVGTGRVNTEAFF. This chain uses TRBV9 with TRBJ1-1; maybe TRBD1 (6 bases). CDR1 and CDR2 (germline): SGDLS, YYNGEE. Between the trimmed V and J ends, which lost 0 bases and 0 bases, there was a span of 12 bases. This CDR3 region has 16 residues.

The chain links TRBV2 to TRBJ2-1, with TRBD1 matching over 9 bases. There are 15 residues in the CDR3. Germline assignment: CDR1 SNHLY and CDR2 FYNNEI. Trimming cost V 5 bases and J 2 bases; bases outside gene matches: 4. For the CDR3, the DNA is TGTGCCAGCAGTCCTGACAGGGGGACCTACAATGAGCAGTTCTTC. It translates to CASSPDRGTYNEQFF.

The DNA for the CDR3 is TGTGCCAGCAGCGGATATGGCCCTAGCACAGATACGCAGTATTTT. Amino acid sequence: CASSGYGPSTDTQYF. The chain combines TRBV9 with TRBJ2-3; D gene unclear. Trimming removed 3 bases from V and 0 bases from J, with 11 bases in between. Germline loops: CDR1 SGDLS, CDR2 YYNGEE. This CDR3 is built from 15 residues.

This clone appeared a few times. Here the CDR3 reads CASSARTGISEQYF. DNA for the CDR3: TGTGCCAGCAGTGCGAGGACAGGTATAAGCGAGCAGTACTTC. The genes are TRBV2 and TRBJ2-7; 7 bases are shared with TRBD1. The CDR3 runs 14 residues. Trimming cost V 4 bases and J 6 bases; bases outside gene matches: 9. CDR1 SNHLY and CDR2 FYNNEI come from the germline V gene. The variable domain in full, with the rest retrieved from reference TRBV2 and TRBJ2-7, is EPEVTQTPSHQVTQMGQEVILRCVPISNHLYFYWYRQILGQKVEFLVSFYNNEISEKSEIFDDQFSVERPDGSNFTLKIRSTKLEDSAMYFCASSARTGISEQYFGPGTRLTVT.

This chain uses TRBV5-6 with TRBJ1-1; a possible D gene is TRBD1 (5 bases). This CDR3 has 11 amino acids. Germline assignment: CDR1 SGHDT and CDR2 YYEEEE. Trimming cost V 3 bases and J 7 bases, with 7 bases left between them. The CDR3 loop reads CASSSRGEAFF. CDR3 bases: TGTGCCAGCAGCTCTAGGGGTGAAGCTTTCTTT.

The chain carries TRBV12-5 and TRBJ2-6, with a weak D call TRBD1 (5 bases). The CDR3 is 13 residues long. Per germline, CDR1 LGHNT and CDR2 FRNRAP. The ends were cut back, 7 bases at V and 4 bases at J, with 8 bases in the middle. The CDR3 nucleotides read TGTGCTAGTGAGGGGCCGGGGGCCAACGTCCTGACTTTC. Its protein is CASEGPGANVLTF.

Comments on this clone: Distinct nucleotide sequences in the sample also encode this CDR3. This sequence joins TRBV5-1 and TRBJ2-7; D remains unclear. This CDR3 is built from 14 residues. Trimming stripped 3 bases from V and 2 bases from J, with 12 bases between. CDR1 and CDR2 (germline): SGHRS, YFSETQ. The CDR3 coding sequence is TGCGCCAGCAGCTCTGGTGGCTCAACCTACGAGCAGTACTTC. As protein: CASSSGGSTYEQYF.

This chain uses TRBV4-2 with TRBJ1-5; maybe TRBD1 (6 bases). V was trimmed by 0 bases and J by 1 base, leaving 16 bases between them. CDR1 and CDR2 from the germline V gene are LGHNA and YNFKEQ. The CDR3 contains 18 residues. The CDR3 reads CASSQDLQGALSNQPQHF. CDR3 bases: TGTGCCAGCAGCCAAGATCTACAGGGAGCGTTGAGCAATCAGCCCCAGCATTTT.

The CDR3 sequence is CASRRSRGTETQYF. CDR3 coding DNA: TGTGCCAGCAGAAGGAGCAGGGGTACGGAGACCCAGTACTTC. The chain carries TRBV27 and TRBJ2-5; weak D call: TRBD1 (6 bases). Germline CDR1 is MNHEY and CDR2 is SMNVEV (reference sequence). Between the trimmed V and J ends, which lost 6 bases and 5 bases, there was a span of 16 bases. This CDR3 is built from 14 residues.

CDR3 loop: CASSKGQTSGVTDTQYF. The DNA of the CDR3 is TGTGCCAGCAGCAAAGGGCAGACTAGCGGGGTTACAGATACGCAGTATTTT. The V gene is TRBV7-3, the J gene TRBJ2-3, with 11 bases lining up with TRBD2. V was clipped by 5 bases and J by 3 bases; unmatched bases: 10. Germline-derived CDR1 and CDR2 are SGHTA and FQGTGA. The CDR3 is 17 residues long.

The rearrangement links TRBV18 to TRBJ2-1, with D possibly matching TRBD2 (6 bases). Germline V gene data show CDR1 as KGHSH and CDR2 as LQKENI. This CDR3 region has 14 residues. Trimming stripped 8 bases from V and 7 bases from J, with 18 bases between. The CDR3 sequence: CASGRIDKGNEQFF. The DNA for the CDR3 is TGTGCCAGCGGGAGGATAGACAAGGGGAATGAGCAGTTCTTC.

V and J are TRBV9 and TRBJ1-1; D not certain. Per the germline V gene, CDR1 is SGDLS and CDR2 is YYNGEE. Trimming shortened V by 0 bases and J by 5 bases, and 14 bases separated the two germline ends. The CDR3 totals 15 residues. CDR3 amino acids: CASSVDGASGTEAFF. CDR3 bases: TGTGCCAGCAGCGTAGACGGCGCATCAGGTACTGAAGCTTTCTTT.

V and J are TRBV6-5 and TRBJ1-3; possibly TRBD1 for D (6 bases). Germline CDR1 is MNHEY and CDR2 is SVGAGI. The CDR3 consists of 15 residues. Trimming left V 2 bases short and J 1 base short, with 9 bases between. Written as DNA, the CDR3 is TGTGCCAGCAGTTACGAACAGGGTTCTGGAAACACCATATATTTT. Its protein is CASSYEQGSGNTIYF.

The chain couples TRBV27 to TRBJ2-1; possibly TRBD2 for D (6 bases). The germline V gene encodes CDR1 MNHEY and CDR2 SMNVEV (reference sequence). The CDR3 loop spans 15 amino acids. V dropped 2 bases and J dropped 0 bases, with 8 bases sitting between them. The CDR3 reads CASSLAGSSYNEQFF. The CDR3 region has the DNA TGTGCCAGCAGTTTAGCGGGGAGCTCCTACAATGAGCAGTTCTTC.

This chain uses TRBV15 with TRBJ2-1, with D perhaps TRBD2 (6 bases). There are 16 residues in the CDR3. V was clipped by 0 bases and J by 9 bases, with 18 bases between them. Germline V gene lookup returns CDR1 LNHNV and CDR2 YYDKDF (reference sequence). In nucleotides, the CDR3 is TGTGCCACCAGCAGAGATCGCCTCGGCGGGAAGGGTGAGCAGTTCTTC. It encodes CATSRDRLGGKGEQFF.

This rearrangement joins TRBV7-6 to TRBJ2-1, with D possibly being TRBD2 (5 bases). The germline CDR1 and CDR2 sequences are SGHVS and FNYEAQ. Trimming took 2 bases from V and 3 from J, leaving 11 bases between them. The CDR3 is 15 residues long. The CDR3 nucleotides are TGTGCCAGCAGCTTACGCATGGCGGGCTACAATGAGCAGTTCTTC. Protein product: CASSLRMAGYNEQFF.

This clone was observed a handful of times. The chain recombines TRBV15 with TRBJ2-7, with 7 bases matching TRBD1. CDR1 LNHNV and CDR2 YYDKDF come from the germline V gene (reference sequence). CDR3 size: 15 residues. Losses at the gene ends were 0 bases for V and 5 bases for J; bases not matched to a gene: 7. The CDR3 nucleotides are TGTGCCACCAGCAGAGATCTACAGGGGCTAAACGAGCAGTACTTC. Protein sequence: CATSRDLQGLNEQYF.

V gene TRBV27 combines with J gene TRBJ2-5; 10 bases map to TRBD2. J gave up 5 bases and V 5 bases, and 5 bases lay outside the gene matches. In germline, CDR1 is MNHEY, CDR2 SMNVEV (reference sequence). The CDR3 loop spans 14 amino acids. The CDR3 loop is CASSRTTSGETQYF. The CDR3, as DNA: TGTGCCAGCAGTAGAACGACTAGCGGGGAGACCCAGTACTTC.

The rearrangement joins TRBV15 to TRBJ1-4; a possible D gene is TRBD1 (6 bases). Germline CDR1 is LNHNV and CDR2 is YYDKDF (reference sequence). The length of the CDR3 is 14 residues. The germline V and J ends were trimmed by 5 bases and 5 bases, with 12 bases remaining between them. CDR3 in DNA: TGTGCCACCAGCTTACAGGGTTGGAATGAAAAACTGTTTTTT. Residues: CATSLQGWNEKLFF.

This chain links TRBV11-2 with TRBJ1-5; 7 bases agree with TRBD1. Germline loops: CDR1 SGHAT, CDR2 FQNNGV. The V segment lost 2 bases and the J segment 7 bases; nucleotides outside the gene matches: 8. The CDR3 is 15 residues long. CDR3 sequence (DNA): TGTGCCAGCAGCTTAAATTCAGGGGGGAACCAGCCCCAGCATTTT. Amino acid sequence: CASSLNSGGNQPQHF.

The sample holds many counts of this clone. Other DNA sequences in this specimen translate into the identical CDR3. The chain links TRBV11-3 to TRBJ1-2, with unresolved D. V gave up 4 bases and J gave up 4 bases, with 10 bases separating them. Per the germline V gene, CDR1 is SGHNT and CDR2 is YENEEA. This CDR3 contains 13 residues. The CDR3 loop reads CASSSDRGYGYTF. CDR3 nucleotides: TGTGCCAGCAGCTCCGATCGGGGCTATGGCTACACCTTC.

This clone has only one observation. The V gene is TRBV28, the J gene TRBJ2-7, with D maybe TRBD1 (5 bases). Trimming took 4 bases from V and 1 from J, leaving 14 bases between them. This CDR3 has 15 amino acids. In germline, CDR1 is MDHEN, CDR2 SYDVKM. CDR3 residues: CASSSRQGPSYEQYF. Written as DNA, the CDR3 is TGTGCCAGCAGTTCGCGGCAGGGTCCGTCCTACGAGCAGTACTTC.

The chain is built from TRBV27 and TRBJ1-1, with 10 bases that match TRBD1. There are 16 residues in the CDR3. The ends lost 3 bases at V and 4 bases at J; junction bases unmatched: 8. Germline V CDR1 and CDR2: MNHEY, SMNVEV (reference sequence). This CDR3 is CASSFRDRGRGTEAFF. CDR3 DNA: TGTGCCAGCAGTTTTCGGGACAGGGGTAGGGGCACTGAAGCTTTCTTT.

This clone was seen just once. The chain joins TRBV6-1 to TRBJ2-7; TRBD1 aligns across 7 bases. From germline, CDR1 is MNHNS and CDR2 SASEGT. J lost 4 bases, V lost 4 bases, and 7 bases had no gene match. The CDR3 extends over 14 amino acids. The CDR3 sequence is CASSVGGAQYEQYF. As DNA, the CDR3 is TGTGCCAGCAGTGTAGGGGGCGCGCAATACGAGCAGTACTTC.

This clone has just a few counts. V usage is TRBV5-1 and J usage is TRBJ2-1, with 15 bases matching TRBD2. Germline V gene sequence: CDR1 SGHRS, CDR2 YFSETQ. V gave up 4 bases and J gave up 10 bases; unmatched junction bases: 6. There are 15 residues in the CDR3. CDR3 in amino acids: CASSGLAGGGGEQFF. CDR3 bases: TGCGCCAGCAGCGGACTAGCGGGAGGGGGCGGCGAGCAGTTCTTC.

This chain joins TRBV2 and TRBJ2-6, with 11 bases aligning to TRBD2. V trimming: 3 bases; J trimming: 4 bases; junction bases outside the gene matches: 23. The V gene's germline CDR1 is SNHLY and CDR2 FYNNEI. The CDR3 is 23 residues long. CDR3 amino acids: CASSDMSGTSGLRDLSGANVLTF. The CDR3 bases are TGTGCCAGCAGTGATATGTCCGGGACTAGCGGTTTGAGAGACCTATCCGGGGCCAACGTCCTGACTTTC.